This TCR beta chain is from a study of T cells after yellow fever vaccination. Study overall: Fractions of limited cellularity were prepared by means of SMART-Seq v4 Ultra Low Input. Whole-study findings and limits: Contaminants from the bulk population, in the form of abundant clonotypes, could be found in FACS-sorted repertoires. The booster saw the reappearance of most primary-vaccination clones (approximately 96% CD4, roughly 90% CD8).

MiXCR was run by TCRdb on the 5' RACE reads, yielding one entry per CDR3 protein. The sample records about 220,000 distinct CDR3 sequences, 3% to 4% being singletons. V lost 7 bases, J lost 0 bases, and 9 bases stayed unmatched. The CDR3 spans 16 residues. Germline V lookup: CDR1 MNHNY, CDR2 SVGAGI (reference sequence). To note about this clonotype: As yet, its antigen is unknown.

The V and J genes are TRBV6-6 and TRBJ2-1; 7 positions match TRBD1. This specimen consisted of CD4+ T cells sorted from PBMCs, obtained 10 days after the yellow fever booster vaccination. This clonotype was obtained from a young man who received the YFV17D yellow fever vaccine. DNA for the CDR3: TGTGCCAGCATCCTAAGGGGGACAGACTCCTACAATGAGCAGTTCTTC. Encoded protein: CASILRGTDSYNEQFF.